This T cell receptor (beta chain) was recorded in a study of blood T cell repertoires in COVID-19. Study-level information: Specimens from acute and convalescent COVID-19 originated in the United States, Italy and Spain. T cells, B-cell-depleted T cells, or PBMCs provided the cDNA or gDNA that served as material.

This clone has only a few counts. Authors' data handling: Quantification of nucleated cells was approximated via reference gene primer amplification. Libraries were prepared by immunoSEQ multiplex PCR; TCRdb keeps only in-frame clonotypes and omits some of them. V and J calls and clone size come straight from that table; D and trimming were deduced from the DNA. Counted here are about 140,000 clones, 80% occurring once; the ten biggest clones make up less than 5.5%. The V gene end was trimmed by 5 bases and the J gene end by 0 bases; junction bases not matched to a gene: 4. Germline V gives CDR1 MNHEY, CDR2 SVGEGT. This CDR3 is built from 14 residues.

Specimen: peripheral blood. This receptor was identified in a woman between 50 and 59 years old with acute or convalescent COVID-19. This chain uses TRBV6-2 or TRBV6-3 with TRBJ2-7, with TRBD2 matching 7 bases. CDR3 sequence (DNA): TGTGCCAGCAGTACCGGGGGGAGCTCCTACGAGCAGTACTTC. Protein: CASSTGGSSYEQYF.